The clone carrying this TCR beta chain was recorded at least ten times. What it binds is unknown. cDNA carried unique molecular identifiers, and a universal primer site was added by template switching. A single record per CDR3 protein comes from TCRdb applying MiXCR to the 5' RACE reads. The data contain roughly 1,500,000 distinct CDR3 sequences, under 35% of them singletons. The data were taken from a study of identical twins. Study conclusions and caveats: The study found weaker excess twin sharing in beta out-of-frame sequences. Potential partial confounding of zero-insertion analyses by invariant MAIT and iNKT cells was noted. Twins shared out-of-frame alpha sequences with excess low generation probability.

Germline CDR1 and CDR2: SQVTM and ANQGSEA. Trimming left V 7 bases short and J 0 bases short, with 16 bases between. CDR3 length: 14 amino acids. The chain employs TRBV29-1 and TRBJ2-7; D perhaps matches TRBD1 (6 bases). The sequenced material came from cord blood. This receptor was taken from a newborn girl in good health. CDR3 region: CSASAGDISYEQYF. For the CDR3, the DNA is TGCAGCGCGTCCGCAGGGGACATCTCCTACGAGCAGTACTTC.